This T cell receptor (gamma chain) was found in a study of gamma delta lymphoproliferative disorders and STAT genes. Study overall: For the delta chain, EuroClonality-NGS standard procedure was applied.

TCRdb re-analyzed the multiplex PCR reads via CATT. The sample has about 1,000 gamma-chain clones, more than 25% seen once; the top ten hold roughly 30%. Study-wide findings and caveats: Most major patient clonotypes were shared with at least one healthy donor. Patient gamma repertoires clustered apart from healthy controls; delta did not. Low-frequency NGS calls may be less specific, so public or private leukemic clones need confirmation.

V lost 5 bases to trimming and J lost 8 bases; unmatched junction nucleotides: 8. Germline CDR1 is VENAVY and CDR2 is YDSYNSRV. This CDR3 has 13 residues. By proportion, this clone is medium-sized. The target antigen is unknown. PBMCs from patients and controls supplied the genomic DNA for sequencing. This chain uses TRGV8 with TRGJP2. The J gene is not listed in TCRdb, so it was assigned here from a DNA match to germline. The source material was blood. The origin of this receptor is a human donor in good health. The CDR3 sequence: CATWGPTDWIKTF. CDR3 sequence (DNA): TGTGCCACCTGGGGTCCCACAGATTGGATCAAGACGTTT.